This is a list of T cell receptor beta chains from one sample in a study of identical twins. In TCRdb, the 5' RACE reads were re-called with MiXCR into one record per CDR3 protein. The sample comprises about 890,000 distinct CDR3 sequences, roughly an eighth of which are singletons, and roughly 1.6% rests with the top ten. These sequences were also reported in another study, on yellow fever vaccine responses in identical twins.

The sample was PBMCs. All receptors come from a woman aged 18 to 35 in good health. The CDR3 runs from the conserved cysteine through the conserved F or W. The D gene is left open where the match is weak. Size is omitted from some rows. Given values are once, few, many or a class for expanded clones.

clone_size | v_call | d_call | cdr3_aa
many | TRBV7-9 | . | CASSRQVSYEQYF
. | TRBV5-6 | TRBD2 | CASSSGEASGRRPVGNEQFF
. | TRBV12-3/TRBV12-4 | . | CASSPSSRAAGYTF
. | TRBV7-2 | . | CASSRNAYNEQFF
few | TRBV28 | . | CASSGGVNQPQHF
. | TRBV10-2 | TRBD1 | CASSESSGTGGGYTF
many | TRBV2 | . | CASSVDGALTSYGYTF
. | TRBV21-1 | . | CASSKYRGWSTEAFF
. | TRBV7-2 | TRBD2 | CASSPSSGMYGETQYF
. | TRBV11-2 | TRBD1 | CASRVQGAGSTEAFF
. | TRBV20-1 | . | CSVRGRRDNYGYTF
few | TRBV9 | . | CASSYLRGPVGYTF